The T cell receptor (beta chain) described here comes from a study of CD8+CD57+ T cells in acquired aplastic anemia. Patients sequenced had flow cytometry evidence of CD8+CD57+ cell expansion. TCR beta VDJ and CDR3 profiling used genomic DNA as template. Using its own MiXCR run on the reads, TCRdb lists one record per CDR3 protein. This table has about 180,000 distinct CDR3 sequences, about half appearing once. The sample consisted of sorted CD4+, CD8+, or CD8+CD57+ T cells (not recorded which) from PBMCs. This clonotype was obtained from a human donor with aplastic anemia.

The CDR3 protein is CATSRDQGLGTEAFF. DNA of the CDR3: TGTGCCACCAGCAGAGATCAAGGTCTCGGCACTGAAGCTTTCTTT. The genes are TRBV15 and TRBJ1-1; D call uncertain. The V end was cut by 0 bases, the J end by 4 bases, with 12 bases between. Germline lookup yields CDR1 LNHNV and CDR2 YYDKDF (reference sequence). This CDR3 is built from 15 residues.